These 26 T cell receptor beta chains share one sample of origin, sequenced in a study of identical twins (dated by TCRdb to about 2016). Library preparation used 5' RACE. Sequencing used an Illumina HiSeq 2000. The public reads were quality trimmed at Q25 with fastp and then assembled into clones with MiXCR by TCRdb, keeping productive beta chains. Entries that share a CDR3 protein sequence are merged under the most common genes and DNA. The sample table holds 700,000 to 950,000 distinct CDR3 sequences, of which roughly 12% were seen once. The ten largest clones represent around 1.6% of the sample. The sample was also reused in another study, on yellow fever vaccine responses in identical twins.

The sequencing sample was made of PBMCs. The receptors come from a woman between 18 and 30 years old in good health.

In this sample, this clonotype turned up many times. The chain employs TRBV6-2 or TRBV6-3 and TRBJ2-1; D possibly matches TRBD1 or TRBD2 (5 bases each). Germline CDR1 and CDR2: MNHEY and SVGEGT. V was cut by 2 bases and J by 5 bases, with 13 bases left in between. CDR3 length equals 15 residues. The CDR3 region has the DNA TGTGCCAGCAGTTACCGCCGGGGCAGAAACAATGAGCAGTTCTTC. It encodes CASSYRRGRNNEQFF.

The J gene is TRBJ2-1, the V gene TRBV12-3 or TRBV12-4; TRBD1 agrees at 10 bases. This CDR3 is built from 15 residues. V shed 5 bases, J shed 7 bases, and the junction held 8 bases outside the gene matches. CDR3 residues: CASSRQGAILNEQFF. The CDR3 coding sequence is TGTGCCAGCAGTAGACAGGGGGCAATATTGAATGAGCAGTTCTTC.

This clonotype has only a few counts. V is TRBV3-1 and J is TRBJ1-5; weak D call: TRBD1 (5 bases). The V gene's germline CDR1 is LGHDT and CDR2 YNNKEL (reference sequence). This CDR3 has 17 amino acids. V was clipped by 0 bases and J by 2 bases, with 14 bases between them. The CDR3 nucleotides are TGTGCCAGCAGCCAAGATAACAGGAACCTTGGCAATCAGCCCCAGCATTTT. It encodes CASSQDNRNLGNQPQHF.

At least ten counts were recorded for this clonotype. This sequence joins TRBV12-3 or TRBV12-4 and TRBJ1-2, with D hard to call. Trimming left V 5 bases short and J 4 bases short, with 5 bases between. CDR3 length equals 11 residues. CDR3 residues: CASSDIYGYTF. The CDR3 nucleotides are TGTGCCAGCAGTGACATCTATGGCTACACCTTC.

V usage is TRBV29-1 and J usage is TRBJ1-2; D not resolved. The germline gives CDR1 SQVTM, CDR2 ANQGSEA. V shed 2 bases and J shed 6 bases, with 7 bases lying between them. The CDR3 consists of 11 residues. The CDR3: CSVESGNGYTF. DNA for the CDR3: TGCAGCGTTGAAAGTGGAAATGGCTACACCTTC.

CDR3 in amino acids: CASSPPTQPGNEQFF. CDR3 bases: TGTGCCAGCAGTCCACCGACCCAACCGGGTAATGAGCAGTTCTTC. The chain combines TRBV28 with TRBJ2-1, with unresolved D. This CDR3 is 15 amino acids long. Germline values: CDR1 MDHEN, CDR2 SYDVKM. Trimming removed 5 bases at V and 7 bases at J, with 18 bases between. The complete variable domain, with remaining parts taken from reference TRBV28 and TRBJ2-1, reads DVKVTQSSRYLVKRTGEKVFLECVQDMDHENMFWYRQDPGLGLRLIYFSYDVKMKEKGDIPEGYSVSREKKERFSLILESASTNQTSMYLCASSPPTQPGNEQFFGPGTRLTVL.

This clonotype has just a few counts. V is TRBV12-3 or TRBV12-4 and J is TRBJ1-3; D is uncertain. This CDR3 has 15 residues. The germline V and J ends were trimmed by 5 bases and 0 bases, with 11 bases remaining between them. The CDR3 DNA sequence: TGTGCCAGCAGTCCACAAGGAGGCTCTGGAAACACCATATATTTT. The encoded protein is CASSPQGGSGNTIYF.

This clonotype was counted many times. The chain links TRBV29-1 to TRBJ2-2; the D is unclear. V was shortened by 3 bases and J by 4 bases, with 9 bases between the two germline ends. There are 13 residues in the CDR3. The germline V gene has CDR1 SQVTM and CDR2 ANQGSEA. CDR3 loop: CSVDDSSTGELFF. The CDR3 nucleotides are TGCAGCGTTGACGACTCAAGCACCGGGGAGCTGTTTTTT.

The V gene is TRBV20-1, the J gene TRBJ2-7; 8 bases line up with TRBD2. CDR3 length: 13 amino acids. CDR1 and CDR2 from the germline V gene are DFQATT and SNEGSKA (reference sequence). Trimming cost V 5 bases and J 3 bases; bases outside gene matches: 6. CDR3 protein: CSASSGPRYEQYF. The CDR3 coding sequence is TGCAGTGCTTCTAGCGGGCCTCGCTACGAGCAGTACTTC.

This clonotype was seen a few times. The CDR3: CASSYAKGEQYV. Written as DNA, the CDR3 is TGTGCCAGCAGTTACGCCAAGGGCGAGCAGTACGTC. The chain is built from TRBV6-2 or TRBV6-3 and TRBJ2-7; D is unresolved. This CDR3 is 12 amino acids long. Trimming removed 2 bases from V and 6 bases from J, with 8 bases in between. CDR1 is MNHEY, CDR2 SVGEGT, per germline.

This clonotype was seen more than once but under ten times. The chain has TRBV20-1 and TRBJ1-5; D ambiguous. The CDR3 covers 15 residues. Germline assignment: CDR1 DFQATT and CDR2 SNEGSKA (reference sequence). V was trimmed by 3 bases and J by 1 base, leaving 13 bases between them. CDR3 sequence (DNA): TGCAGTGCTAGCAGTGCCCAGGAAAGCAATCAGCCCCAGCATTTT. It codes for CSASSAQESNQPQHF.

This clonotype was recorded a few times. J is TRBJ2-5 and V is TRBV28, with 9 bases identical to TRBD1. This CDR3 comprises 15 residues. Germline V gene lookup returns CDR1 MDHEN and CDR2 SYDVKM. J gave up 4 bases and V 4 bases, and 7 bases lay outside the gene matches. DNA for the CDR3: TGTGCCAGCAGTTCCGCCGGGACAGGGAGAGAGACCCAGTACTTC. Translation gives CASSSAGTGRETQYF.

The rearrangement joins TRBV6-2 or TRBV6-3 to TRBJ2-1; 7 nucleotides match TRBD2. This CDR3 is built from 17 residues. The trim removed 0 bases at V and 4 bases at J, leaving 9 bases unmatched. The germline V gene has CDR1 MNHEY and CDR2 SVGEGT. The CDR3 nucleotides read TGTGCCAGCAGTTACTCGATAGGCGGGAGTGGTTACAATGAGCAGTTCTTC. Amino acid sequence: CASSYSIGGSGYNEQFF.

V gene TRBV11-2 combines with J gene TRBJ1-5; no clear D. Trimming removed 3 bases from V and 4 bases from J, with 7 bases in between. CDR3 length: 13 residues. Germline CDR1 and CDR2: SGHAT and FQNNGV. CDR3 sequence: CASSFLQNQPQHF. The CDR3 DNA is TGTGCCAGCAGCTTCCTACAGAATCAGCCCCAGCATTTT.

This clonotype was found a few times. The chain combines TRBV6-1 with TRBJ2-1, with 8 nucleotides matching TRBD1. The trim removed 6 bases at V and 2 bases at J, leaving 9 bases unmatched. This CDR3 is 16 amino acids long. Germline CDR1 and CDR2: MNHNS and SASEGT. The CDR3 spells CASSPGRTGTYNEQFF. The CDR3 nucleotides read TGTGCCAGCAGCCCAGGGAGGACAGGGACCTACAATGAGCAGTTCTTC.

The chain links TRBV28 to TRBJ1-4; D is unresolved. Germline-derived CDR1 and CDR2 are MDHEN and SYDVKM. The CDR3 runs to 16 residues. Trimming cost V 6 bases and J 0 bases, with 14 bases left between them. The CDR3 is CASRPKQYPTNEKLFF. DNA for the CDR3: TGTGCCAGCAGGCCAAAACAATATCCAACTAATGAAAAACTGTTTTTT. Combining the CDR3 with reference TRBV28 and TRBJ1-4 gives the whole variable domain DVKVTQSSRYLVKRTGEKVFLECVQDMDHENMFWYRQDPGLGLRLIYFSYDVKMKEKGDIPEGYSVSREKKERFSLILESASTNQTSMYLCASRPKQYPTNEKLFFGSGTQLSVL.

The V gene is TRBV14, the J gene TRBJ1-1; 12 bases match TRBD1. The germline CDR1 and CDR2 sequences are SGHDN and FVKESK. V gave up 0 bases and J gave up 1 base; unmatched junction bases: 9. CDR3 size: 19 residues. The CDR3 protein is CASSQDWGQGAFRNTEAFF. The CDR3 DNA follows: TGTGCCAGCAGCCAAGATTGGGGACAGGGGGCTTTTAGGAACACTGAAGCTTTCTTT.

V gene TRBV27 combines with J gene TRBJ2-5; 9 nucleotides agree with TRBD2. Germline assignment: CDR1 MNHEY and CDR2 SMNVEV (reference sequence). V lost 4 bases, J lost 9 bases, and 12 bases stayed unmatched. This CDR3 has 15 amino acids. CDR3 protein: CASSSLAGYDRAQYF. The CDR3 nucleotides read TGTGCCAGCAGTTCTCTAGCGGGATACGATAGGGCCCAGTACTTC.

This clonotype was observed at least ten times. The chain has TRBV12-3 or TRBV12-4 and TRBJ1-5; 7 nucleotides line up with TRBD1. The CDR3 totals 15 residues. The trim removed 6 bases at V and 2 bases at J, leaving 7 bases unmatched. The CDR3 nucleotides read TGTGCCAGCAGCCTAACAGGGGTTGGCAATCAGCCCCAGCATTTT. Residues: CASSLTGVGNQPQHF.

In DNA, the CDR3 is TGTGCCAGTAGTATAAGGGCCACAGATCTACAAGAGACCCAGTACTTC. Its protein product is CASSIRATDLQETQYF. The chain uses TRBV19 and TRBJ2-5, with D unclear. Germline V gene lookup returns CDR1 LNHDA and CDR2 SQIVND (reference sequence). The V gene lost 2 bases and the J gene lost 2 bases, with 15 bases spanning the gap. This CDR3 spans 16 amino acids.

This clonotype was picked up a small number of times. This chain connects TRBV5-1 to TRBJ1-5, with D unclear. The germline V gene encodes CDR1 SGHRS and CDR2 YFSETQ. The CDR3 runs to 15 residues. The V gene lost 2 bases and the J gene lost 7 bases, with 16 bases spanning the gap. CDR3 bases: TGCGCCAGCAGCTTTGACGGGAGCTACGGACAGCCCCAGCATTTT. This gives the protein CASSFDGSYGQPQHF.

In this sample, this clonotype turned up a few times. The chain combines TRBV2 with TRBJ1-5, with a tentative D call TRBD1 (6 bases). Trimming shortened V by 4 bases and J by 6 bases, and 10 bases separated the two germline ends. The CDR3 covers 13 residues. Germline V CDR1 and CDR2: SNHLY, FYNNEI. CDR3 region: CASSGGHFQPQHF. The CDR3, as DNA: TGTGCCAGCAGTGGGGGACATTTTCAGCCCCAGCATTTT.

This clonotype has only a few counts. V usage is TRBV29-1 and J usage is TRBJ1-1, with 8 bases identical to TRBD1. Germline CDR1 is SQVTM and CDR2 is ANQGSEA. CDR3 length: 13 amino acids. Trimming cost V 6 bases and J 1 base; bases outside gene matches: 4. CDR3 sequence: CSVQGQENTEAFF. The CDR3 DNA reads as TGCAGCGTGCAGGGACAGGAGAACACTGAAGCTTTCTTT.

This clonotype was counted a few times. This rearrangement joins TRBV5-1 to TRBJ2-2; 8 bases align to TRBD1. Trimming cost V 9 bases and J 3 bases; bases outside gene matches: 4. CDR3 length: 13 amino acids. CDR1 is SGHRS and CDR2 is YFSETQ in the germline V gene. CDR3 region: CATRGQDTGELFF. CDR3 DNA: TGCGCCACCCGGGGACAGGACACCGGGGAGCTGTTTTTT.

The V gene is TRBV6-1, the J gene TRBJ2-1, with D perhaps matching TRBD2 (6 bases). The CDR3 is 15 residues long. Per the germline V gene, CDR1 is MNHNS and CDR2 is SASEGT. Trimming took 0 bases from V and 5 from J, leaving 11 bases between them. The DNA of the CDR3 is TGTGCCAGCAGTGAAGCGCGGGGTTACAACAATGAGCAGTTCTTC. Its protein product is CASSEARGYNNEQFF.

The chain uses TRBV7-9 and TRBJ1-1; D is unresolved. Trimming shortened V by 1 base and J by 7 bases, and 10 bases separated the two germline ends. CDR1 is SEHNR and CDR2 is FQNEAQ in the germline V gene (reference sequence). This CDR3 region has 13 residues. The CDR3 protein is CASSLEVSSEAFF. In DNA form, the CDR3 reads TGTGCCAGCAGCTTAGAGGTTTCTAGTGAAGCTTTCTTT. Full variable domain (missing parts from reference TRBV7-9 and TRBJ1-1): DTGVSQNPRHKITKRGQNVTFRCDPISEHNRLYWYRQTLGQGPEFLTYFQNEAQLEKSRLLSDRFSAERPKGSFSTLEIQRTEQGDSAMYLCASSLEVSSEAFFGQGTRLTVV.